The present TCR beta chain was sequenced within a study of T cell responses to AZD1222 COVID-19 vaccine. This CDR3 has 17 amino acids. The germline gives CDR1 SGHTS, CDR2 YDEGEE. The germline V and J ends were trimmed by 2 bases and 0 bases, with 15 bases remaining between them. The table came from immunoSEQ multiplex PCR; TCRdb's copy has only in-frame clones and leaves some out. The repertoire holds approximately 120,000 clones, with over 85% as singletons. This receptor was taken from an adult in good health. The chain carries TRBV5-8 and TRBJ1-5; D uncertain. The sequences come from peripheral blood, collected on day 0 of AZD1222 vaccination. DNA of the CDR3: TGTGCCAGCAGCTTTTTCGGTAGGACCGATAGCAATCAGCCCCAGCATTTT. Encoded protein: CASSFFGRTDSNQPQHF.